This TCR beta chain was obtained from a study of metastatic and nonmetastatic thyroid tumors. About the study: From malignant and benign thyroid patients, repertoires in blood and in tumor or nodule tissue were compared.

This clone was counted at least ten times. Its specificity is unknown. In the same sample, other DNA sequences code for this CDR3. Treatment of any kind had been given to no patient before thyroid surgery. Findings and limits, study-wide: Benign nodules were reported to have significantly lower TCR beta diversity than malignant thyroid tumors, in blood and tumor.

Authors' data handling: A classifier for distant metastasis in papillary thyroid cancer was constructed using CDR3 differences observed across clinicopathological groups. TCRdb re-analyzed the PCR reads using MiXCR. TCRdb assigned the V and J calls; the authors' analysis was not used. The top ten clones hold approximately 40% of a sample with some 31,000 clones, 7% to 9% of them seen once. The V gene's germline CDR1 is DFQATT and CDR2 SNEGSKA (reference sequence). The CDR3 sequence is 12 residues long. Trimming took 2 bases from V and 3 from J, leaving 7 bases between them. This rearrangement joins TRBV20-1 to TRBJ1-1, with D possibly being TRBD1 (6 bases). This TCR derives from a female donor with papillary thyroid cancer or a benign thyroid nodule (not recorded which). Some clones in this sample may be carry-over from other donors' samples. Sequencing was carried out using blood. The CDR3 protein is CSARHRDTEAFF. The CDR3 coding sequence is TGCAGTGCTAGACACAGGGACACTGAAGCTTTCTTT.